A selection of T cell receptor beta chains follows, all from one sample in a study of blood T cell repertoires in COVID-19. Data came from immunoSEQ multiplex PCR; TCRdb stores just in-frame clones and leaves some out. The profile covers 300,000 to 350,000 clones, with 70% to 90% appearing a single time and around 2.1% taken by the ten largest. Sequencing input: PBMCs or T cells enriched from blood (not recorded which). The receptors here all came from a man in his thirties or forties who had recovered from COVID-19. Both conserved end residues are trimmed from each CDR3.

TRBV11-2	TRBJ2-3	ASSLVTTTDTQY
TRBV7-8	TRBJ1-2	ASSLGQEYT
TRBV7-9	TRBJ1-3	ATRHGGSGNTIY
TRBV3-1/TRBV3-2	TRBJ1-4	ASSQSVRVYSDREKLF
TRBV27	TRBJ1-2	ASSSGQGYGYT
TRBV6-6	TRBJ1-2	ASSYSLGALGYT
TRBV4-3	TRBJ1-4	ASSQDSRGEKLF
TRBV5-4	TRBJ2-7	ASSLALAGGHEQY
TRBV5-4	TRBJ2-3	ASSLQRGGVDTQY
TRBV27	TRBJ1-6	ASNLGGWPNNSPLH
TRBV2	TRBJ2-2	ATRLSSGAPGELF
TRBV7-9	TRBJ1-3	ASSLRRNTIY
TRBV6-1	TRBJ2-3	ASSEWTGGNEDTQY
TRBV27	TRBJ1-5	ASSPSGGESNQPQH
TRBV5-1	TRBJ2-1	ASSRDREYEQF
TRBV2	TRBJ1-1	ASSDRTASTEAF
TRBV6-5	TRBJ1-6	ASRDRTPLNSPLH
TRBV4-2	TRBJ2-7	ASSQGRVGVYEQY
TRBV6-5	TRBJ1-2	ASMDRGTNYGYT
TRBV5-6	TRBJ2-7	ASSGGTGSYEQY
TRBV24-1	TRBJ2-5	ATSDQTGTTEETQY
TRBV3-1/TRBV3-2	TRBJ1-2	ASSRDSQGRASFGYT
TRBV5-6	TRBJ2-5	ASSFAGQETQY
TRBV12-3/TRBV12-4	TRBJ1-2	ASSRTGLYGYT
TRBV2	TRBJ2-2	ASSSDRANTGELF
TRBV9	TRBJ1-6	ASSTRGTVNSPLH
TRBV24-1	TRBJ1-2	ATSDSGGVYGYT
TRBV27	TRBJ2-1	ASSPIASGGAKYEQF
TRBV10-1	TRBJ1-1	ASSLGVNTEAF
TRBV7-9	TRBJ2-2	ASSGPGQNTGELF